This T cell receptor (beta chain) was identified in a study of T cell responses to AZD1222 COVID-19 vaccine. CDR3 size: 17 residues. The V and J ends lost 0 bases and 3 bases, in that order; junction bases with no gene match: 5. Germline CDR1 is SGHNT and CDR2 is YYREEE (reference sequence). Data came from immunoSEQ multiplex PCR; TCRdb stores just in-frame clones and leaves some out. The sample has about 140,000 clones; more than 85% are singletons. The chain employs TRBV5-4 and TRBJ2-2; 10 nucleotides agree with TRBD2. The source was peripheral blood, collected on day 0 of AZD1222 vaccination. This sequence originates from an adult in good health. For the CDR3, the DNA is TGTGCCAGCAGCTTGGACGGGACTAGCGCTTACACCGGGGAGCTGTTTTTT. Translated: CASSLDGTSAYTGELFF.